This is a list of T cell receptor beta chains from one sample in a study of cytomegalovirus exposure and HLA in healthy donors. Produced via immunoSEQ multiplex PCR; TCRdb's table is partial and in-frame only. The sample shows about 160,000 clones, around 83% of them seen only once. Input material: PBMCs. Source of these receptors: a male donor in good health and CMV-seropositive. Each CDR3 is given with its conserved first and last residue. The D gene is left open where the match is weak. Size is stated for part of the rows, as once, few or many counts, or as a class when the clone is expanded.

clone_size: .
j_call: TRBJ1-6
d_call: TRBD1
v_call: TRBV10-3
cdr3_aa: CAISDSDREYSPLHF
cdr3_nt: TGTGCCATCAGCGACTCCGACAGGGAATATTCACCCCTCCACTTT

clone_size: once
j_call: TRBJ1-1
d_call: .
v_call: TRBV11-2
cdr3_aa: CASSLFKSGRNTEAFF
cdr3_nt: TGTGCCAGCAGCTTATTCAAATCGGGGAGGAACACTGAAGCTTTCTTT

clone_size: .
j_call: TRBJ2-7
d_call: .
v_call: TRBV27
cdr3_aa: CASLGGGGYEQYF
cdr3_nt: TGTGCCAGCTTGGGAGGGGGGGGCTACGAGCAGTACTTC

clone_size: .
j_call: TRBJ1-4
d_call: .
v_call: TRBV27
cdr3_aa: CASSPLTGRNEKLFF
cdr3_nt: TGTGCCAGCAGTCCCCTGACAGGTCGTAATGAAAAACTGTTTTTT

clone_size: .
j_call: TRBJ2-2
d_call: .
v_call: TRBV27
cdr3_aa: CASSPYRQALMTGELFF
cdr3_nt: TGTGCCAGCAGTCCATATCGTCAGGCCCTTATGACCGGGGAGCTGTTTTTT

clone_size: .
j_call: TRBJ2-1
d_call: .
v_call: TRBV11-2
cdr3_aa: CASSQERERTEQFF
cdr3_nt: TGTGCCAGCAGCCAGGAACGGGAGAGGACTGAGCAGTTCTTC

clone_size: .
j_call: TRBJ1-2
d_call: .
v_call: TRBV9
cdr3_aa: CASSSRPTGEDYGYTF
cdr3_nt: TGTGCCAGCAGCAGCCGACCGACAGGCGAGGACTATGGCTACACCTTC

clone_size: .
j_call: TRBJ1-5
d_call: TRBD1
v_call: TRBV7-2
cdr3_aa: CASSLVRTGRRQPQHF
cdr3_nt: TGTGCCAGCAGCTTAGTCAGGACAGGGCGGCGGCAGCCCCAGCATTTT

clone_size: .
j_call: TRBJ1-1
d_call: .
v_call: TRBV7-2
cdr3_aa: CASSLSMARNTEAFF
cdr3_nt: TGTGCCAGCAGCTTATCCATGGCCAGGAACACTGAAGCTTTCTTT

clone_size: .
j_call: TRBJ2-7
d_call: TRBD1
v_call: TRBV6-6
cdr3_aa: CASSYAQAGGAYEQYF
cdr3_nt: TGTGCCAGCAGTTACGCCCAGGCAGGGGGAGCCTACGAGCAGTACTTC

clone_size: .
j_call: TRBJ1-6
d_call: TRBD1
v_call: TRBV4-1
cdr3_aa: CASSQSPLRQQGADLPLHF
cdr3_nt: TGCGCCAGCAGCCAATCTCCTTTAAGACAACAGGGGGCCGATTTACCCCTCCACTTT

clone_size: .
j_call: TRBJ2-5
d_call: TRBD2
v_call: TRBV7-2
cdr3_aa: CASSLWEGEETQYF
cdr3_nt: TGTGCCAGCAGCTTGTGGGAGGGAGAAGAGACCCAGTACTTC

clone_size: .
j_call: TRBJ2-1
d_call: .
v_call: TRBV6-1
cdr3_aa: CASSALVAGVDEQFF
cdr3_nt: TGTGCCAGCAGTGCCCTAGTCGCCGGGGTGGATGAGCAGTTCTTC

clone_size: .
j_call: TRBJ2-7
d_call: .
v_call: TRBV6-1
cdr3_aa: CASSEWSGVGSEQYF
cdr3_nt: TGTGCCAGCAGTGAATGGTCAGGGGTAGGCAGCGAGCAGTACTTC

clone_size: .
j_call: TRBJ1-5
d_call: .
v_call: TRBV27
cdr3_aa: CASSPLPRGGHLVSNQPQHF
cdr3_nt: TGTGCCAGCAGTCCCCTCCCACGAGGGGGTCACCTAGTTAGCAATCAGCCCCAGCATTTT

clone_size: .
j_call: TRBJ2-3
d_call: .
v_call: TRBV10-3
cdr3_aa: CAISETTGRLDTQYF
cdr3_nt: TGTGCCATCAGTGAGACCACAGGGCGATTGGATACGCAGTATTTT

clone_size: few
j_call: TRBJ1-1
d_call: .
v_call: TRBV14
cdr3_aa: CASSQEGWRGRAEAFF
cdr3_nt: TGTGCCAGCAGCCAAGAGGGGTGGAGGGGTAGGGCTGAAGCTTTCTTT

clone_size: .
j_call: TRBJ1-2
d_call: .
v_call: TRBV10-3
cdr3_aa: CAISELPRGYGYTF
cdr3_nt: TGTGCCATCAGTGAACTACCTCGGGGCTATGGCTACACCTTC

clone_size: .
j_call: TRBJ2-3
d_call: .
v_call: TRBV12-5
cdr3_aa: CASGLEHAQYF
cdr3_nt: TGTGCTAGTGGTTTGGAACATGCGCAGTATTTT

clone_size: .
j_call: TRBJ1-4
d_call: .
v_call: TRBV18
cdr3_aa: CASSPQGGKLFF
cdr3_nt: TGTGCCAGCTCACCCCAGGGCGGAAAACTGTTTTTT

clone_size: .
j_call: TRBJ1-3
d_call: .
v_call: TRBV7-9
cdr3_aa: CASSLSEGGGNTIYF
cdr3_nt: TGTGCCAGCAGCTTAAGCGAGGGTGGTGGAAACACCATATATTTT

clone_size: .
j_call: TRBJ1-3
d_call: .
v_call: TRBV4-3
cdr3_aa: CASSRRGVGVTGNTIYF
cdr3_nt: TGCGCCAGCAGCCGGAGGGGTGTGGGGGTGACAGGAAACACCATATATTTT

clone_size: .
j_call: TRBJ1-5
d_call: .
v_call: TRBV25-1
cdr3_aa: CASSTTGRNQPQHF
cdr3_nt: TGTGCCAGCAGTACCACAGGAAGAAATCAGCCCCAGCATTTT

clone_size: .
j_call: TRBJ2-7
d_call: TRBD1
v_call: TRBV5-4
cdr3_aa: CASSLGPGQGSYEQYF
cdr3_nt: TGTGCCAGCAGCTTAGGACCGGGACAGGGCTCCTACGAGCAGTACTTC

clone_size: .
j_call: TRBJ2-1
d_call: TRBD2
v_call: TRBV28
cdr3_aa: CASLSGSSYNEQFF
cdr3_nt: TGTGCCAGCCTTAGCGGGAGCTCCTACAATGAGCAGTTCTTC

clone_size: few
j_call: TRBJ1-2
d_call: .
v_call: TRBV20-1
cdr3_aa: CSTLWGDGYTF
cdr3_nt: TGCAGCACCCTGTGGGGCGATGGCTACACCTTC

clone_size: .
j_call: TRBJ2-1
d_call: TRBD2
v_call: TRBV27
cdr3_aa: CASSFSGVWYEQFF
cdr3_nt: TGTGCCAGCAGTTTCAGCGGGGTGTGGTATGAGCAGTTCTTC

clone_size: .
j_call: TRBJ1-2
d_call: TRBD1
v_call: TRBV5-1
cdr3_aa: CASSLGGQGRDGYTF
cdr3_nt: TGCGCCAGCAGCTTGGGGGGACAGGGGCGAGATGGCTACACCTTC

clone_size: .
j_call: TRBJ2-4
d_call: TRBD1
v_call: TRBV30
cdr3_aa: CAWSAPGGVSQYF
cdr3_nt: TGTGCCTGGAGTGCTCCAGGGGGCGTCAGTCAGTACTTC

clone_size: .
j_call: TRBJ1-1
d_call: .
v_call: TRBV19
cdr3_aa: CASSFQGQNTEAFF
cdr3_nt: TGTGCCAGTAGTTTTCAGGGACAGAACACTGAAGCTTTCTTT

clone_size: .
j_call: TRBJ1-2
d_call: TRBD1
v_call: TRBV7-9
cdr3_aa: CASSLEGARSYGYTF
cdr3_nt: TGTGCCAGCAGCCTAGAGGGGGCGCGGAGCTATGGCTACACCTTC

clone_size: .
j_call: TRBJ2-1
d_call: .
v_call: TRBV10-3
cdr3_aa: CAVSGSYNEQFF
cdr3_nt: TGTGCCGTCTCCGGTTCCTACAATGAGCAGTTCTTC

clone_size: .
j_call: TRBJ1-5
d_call: TRBD1
v_call: TRBV5-6
cdr3_aa: CASSFLRGNQPQHF
cdr3_nt: TGTGCCAGCAGCTTCCTCAGGGGGAATCAGCCCCAGCATTTT

clone_size: .
j_call: TRBJ2-2
d_call: .
v_call: TRBV7-9
cdr3_aa: CASSLPETGELFF
cdr3_nt: TGTGCCAGCAGCTTACCGGAGACCGGGGAGCTGTTTTTT

clone_size: .
j_call: TRBJ1-1
d_call: .
v_call: TRBV7-6
cdr3_aa: CASSGPEGETNTEAFF
cdr3_nt: TGTGCCAGCAGCGGGCCAGAGGGGGAGACTAACACTGAAGCTTTCTTT

clone_size: once
j_call: TRBJ1-1
d_call: .
v_call: TRBV19
cdr3_aa: CASIFDGSANTEAFF
cdr3_nt: TGTGCCAGTATTTTCGACGGCAGCGCGAACACTGAAGCTTTCTTT

clone_size: .
j_call: TRBJ2-1
d_call: .
v_call: TRBV10-3
cdr3_aa: CAISESTSGGPTYNEQFF
cdr3_nt: TGTGCCATCAGTGAGTCGACTTCCGGGGGACCGACTTACAATGAGCAGTTCTTC

clone_size: .
j_call: TRBJ1-3
d_call: .
v_call: TRBV21-1
cdr3_aa: CASSIPHGGRTVSGNTIYF
cdr3_nt: TGTGCCAGCAGCATCCCCCACGGAGGCCGTACTGTCTCTGGAAACACCATATATTTT

clone_size: .
j_call: TRBJ2-7
d_call: .
v_call: TRBV28
cdr3_aa: CASRRRGGPYEQYF
cdr3_nt: TGTGCCAGCAGGCGGAGGGGGGGGCCCTACGAGCAGTACTTC

clone_size: once
j_call: TRBJ2-5
d_call: TRBD2
v_call: TRBV10-1
cdr3_aa: CASSRTSGQETQYF
cdr3_nt: TGCGCCAGCAGCAGGACTAGCGGGCAAGAGACCCAGTACTTC

clone_size: .
j_call: TRBJ1-2
d_call: .
v_call: TRBV28
cdr3_aa: CASRTGGGSYYGYTF
cdr3_nt: TGTGCCAGCAGGACCGGGGGAGGGTCTTACTATGGCTACACCTTC

clone_size: .
j_call: TRBJ2-1
d_call: .
v_call: TRBV7-2
cdr3_aa: CASSLELSGSNEQFF
cdr3_nt: TGTGCCAGCAGCTTAGAACTGAGCGGGTCCAATGAGCAGTTCTTC

clone_size: .
j_call: TRBJ2-3
d_call: .
v_call: TRBV15
cdr3_aa: CATSEGSTDTQYF
cdr3_nt: TGTGCCACCAGCGAGGGAAGCACAGATACGCAGTATTTT

clone_size: .
j_call: TRBJ2-2
d_call: TRBD1
v_call: TRBV18
cdr3_aa: CASSPLILTGLAGELFF
cdr3_nt: TGTGCCAGCTCACCGTTAATATTGACAGGGCTGGCCGGGGAGCTGTTTTTT

clone_size: .
j_call: TRBJ1-1
d_call: .
v_call: TRBV2
cdr3_aa: CASSDGLGTEAFF
cdr3_nt: TGTGCCAGCAGTGACGGACTTGGCACTGAAGCTTTCTTT

clone_size: .
j_call: TRBJ1-1
d_call: .
v_call: TRBV4-3
cdr3_aa: CASSQDWPEMNTEAFF
cdr3_nt: TGCGCCAGCAGCCAAGATTGGCCGGAGATGAACACTGAAGCTTTCTTT